This T cell receptor (beta chain) is drawn from a study of blood T cell repertoires in COVID-19. Across the whole study: Both acute and convalescent COVID-19 samples were obtained from the United States, Italy and Spain. T cells, B-cell-depleted T cells, or PBMCs provided the cDNA or gDNA that served as material.

Using immunoSEQ multiplex PCR, the repertoire was profiled, and TCRdb retains in-frame clones only, with some absent. Among around 120,000 clones listed, approximately 62% were seen once. J gave up 5 bases and V 6 bases, and 9 bases lay outside the gene matches. The germline V gene has CDR1 SNHLY and CDR2 FYNNEI. The CDR3 covers 14 residues. Sequencing was performed on peripheral blood. This rearrangement joins TRBV2 to TRBJ2-7; 8 bases are a match to TRBD2. This clonotype originated in an elderly man with acute or convalescent COVID-19. Here the CDR3 DNA reads TGTGCCAGCAGGGGAAGCGGGAGTAAAGACGAGCAGTACTTC. This sequence encodes CASRGSGSKDEQYF.